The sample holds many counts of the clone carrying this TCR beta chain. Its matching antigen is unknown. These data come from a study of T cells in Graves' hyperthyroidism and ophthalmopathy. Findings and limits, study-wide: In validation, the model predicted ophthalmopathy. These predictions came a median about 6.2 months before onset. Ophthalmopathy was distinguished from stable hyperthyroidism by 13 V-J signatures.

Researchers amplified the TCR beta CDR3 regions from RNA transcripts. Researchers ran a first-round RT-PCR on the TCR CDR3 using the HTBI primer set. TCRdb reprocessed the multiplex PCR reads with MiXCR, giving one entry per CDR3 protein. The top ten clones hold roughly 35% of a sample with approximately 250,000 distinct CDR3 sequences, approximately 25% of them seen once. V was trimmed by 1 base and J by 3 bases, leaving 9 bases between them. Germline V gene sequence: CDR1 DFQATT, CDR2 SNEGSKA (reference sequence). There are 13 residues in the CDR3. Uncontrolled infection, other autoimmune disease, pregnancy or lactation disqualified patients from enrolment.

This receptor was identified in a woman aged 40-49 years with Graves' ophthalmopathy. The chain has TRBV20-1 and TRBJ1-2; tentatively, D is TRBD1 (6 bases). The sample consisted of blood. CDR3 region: CSARGTEDYGYTF. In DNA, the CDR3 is TGCAGTGCTAGAGGGACAGAAGACTATGGCTACACCTTC.